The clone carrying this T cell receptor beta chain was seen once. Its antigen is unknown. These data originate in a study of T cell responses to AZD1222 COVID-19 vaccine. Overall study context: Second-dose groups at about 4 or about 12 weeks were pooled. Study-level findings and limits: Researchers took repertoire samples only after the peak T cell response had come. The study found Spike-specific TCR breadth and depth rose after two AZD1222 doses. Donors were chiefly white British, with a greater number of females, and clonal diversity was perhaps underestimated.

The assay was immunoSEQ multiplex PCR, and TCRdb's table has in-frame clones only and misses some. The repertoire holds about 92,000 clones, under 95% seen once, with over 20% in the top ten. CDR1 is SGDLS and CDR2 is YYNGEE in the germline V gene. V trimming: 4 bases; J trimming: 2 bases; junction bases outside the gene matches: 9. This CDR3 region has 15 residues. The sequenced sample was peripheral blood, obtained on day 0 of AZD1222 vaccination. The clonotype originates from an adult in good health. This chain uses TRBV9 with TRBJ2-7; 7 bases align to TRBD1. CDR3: CASSPVGGAPYEQYF. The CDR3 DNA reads TGTGCCAGCAGCCCAGTAGGGGGCGCCCCCTACGAGCAGTACTTC.